This TCR beta chain was profiled in a study of blood T cell repertoires in COVID-19. On the study more broadly: Researchers got acute and convalescent COVID-19 samples from the United States, Italy and Spain. The cDNA or gDNA used as material had been derived from T cells, B-cell-depleted T cells, or PBMCs.

Profiling relied on immunoSEQ multiplex PCR, and the TCRdb table lists in-frame clones only, not all of them. This table holds 40,000 to 50,000 clones, about nine tenths found once. The Seattle patients joined while their infection was active and were tracked longitudinally afterward. The length of the CDR3 is 14 residues. Trimming took 6 bases from V and 2 from J; bases not matched to a gene: 6. Germline lookup yields CDR1 MNHEY and CDR2 SVGAGI. The V and J genes are TRBV6-5 and TRBJ1-1; 7 positions agree with TRBD1. The source is an elderly woman with COVID-19, enrolled during active disease. Sequencing used peripheral blood. CDR3 sequence: CASRLGQPNTEAFF. CDR3 in DNA: TGTGCCAGCAGACTGGGACAGCCTAACACTGAAGCTTTCTTT.